The source of this T cell receptor (beta chain) is a study of response to subunit inactivated influenza vaccine. Study results and caveats: It was suggested by the authors that few new T cells are recruited by each seasonal influenza vaccination.

The V and J ends lost 1 base and 10 bases respectively, with 10 bases between them. CDR3 length: 13 amino acids. CDR1 and CDR2 (germline): SGHAT, FQNNGV. A single record per CDR3 protein comes from TCRdb applying MiXCR to the RT-PCR reads. The data show more than 700,000 distinct CDR3 sequences, less than 25% seen once. This clonotype was recorded a few times. Its antigen is as yet unknown. This TCR came from a man in his fifties who received an inactivated influenza vaccine. The sample consisted of PBMCs from blood, taken roughly 5 days after vaccination. This chain links TRBV11-2 with TRBJ2-2, with a weak D call TRBD2 (5 bases). CDR3 residues: CASSLVKAVELFF. In DNA, the CDR3 is TGTGCCAGCAGCTTAGTTAAAGCGGTGGAGCTGTTTTTT.